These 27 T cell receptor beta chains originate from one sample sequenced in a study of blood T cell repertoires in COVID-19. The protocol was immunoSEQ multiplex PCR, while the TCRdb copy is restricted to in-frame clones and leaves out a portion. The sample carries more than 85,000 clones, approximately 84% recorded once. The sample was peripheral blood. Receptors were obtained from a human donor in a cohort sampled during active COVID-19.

The CDR3 sequence is CASSQDTQGRYGYTF. CDR3 coding DNA: TGTGCCAGCAGCCAAGATACCCAGGGAAGATATGGCTACACCTTC. V and J are TRBV3-1 (or the pseudogene TRBV3-2) and TRBJ1-2; weak D call: TRBD1 (5 bases). The CDR3 is 15 amino acids. Germline V gene data show CDR1 as LGHDT and CDR2 as YNNKEL (reference sequence). V was trimmed by 0 bases and J by 5 bases, leaving 13 bases between them.

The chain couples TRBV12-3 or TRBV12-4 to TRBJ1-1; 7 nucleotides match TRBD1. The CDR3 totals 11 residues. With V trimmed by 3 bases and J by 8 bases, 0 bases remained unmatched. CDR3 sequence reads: CASSLGQEAFF. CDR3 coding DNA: TGTGCCAGCAGTTTGGGACAGGAAGCTTTCTTT.

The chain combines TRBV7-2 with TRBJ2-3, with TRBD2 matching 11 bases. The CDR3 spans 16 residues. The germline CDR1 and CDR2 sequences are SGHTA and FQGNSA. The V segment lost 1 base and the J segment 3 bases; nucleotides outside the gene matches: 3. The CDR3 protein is CASSLGSSGGTDTQYF. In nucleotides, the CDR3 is TGTGCCAGCAGCTTAGGGTCTAGCGGGGGGACAGATACGCAGTATTTT.

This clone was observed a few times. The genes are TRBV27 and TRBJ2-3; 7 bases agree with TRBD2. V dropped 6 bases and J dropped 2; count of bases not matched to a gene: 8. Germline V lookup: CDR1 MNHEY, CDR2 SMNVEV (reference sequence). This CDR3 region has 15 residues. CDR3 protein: CASRAIAGYTDTQYF. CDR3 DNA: TGTGCCAGCAGGGCGATAGCGGGTTACACAGATACGCAGTATTTT.

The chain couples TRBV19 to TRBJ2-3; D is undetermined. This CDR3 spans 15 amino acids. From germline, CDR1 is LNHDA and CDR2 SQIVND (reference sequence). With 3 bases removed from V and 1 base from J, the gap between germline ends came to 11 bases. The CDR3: CASSMSFPRTDTQYF. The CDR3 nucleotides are TGTGCCAGTAGTATGAGCTTTCCTCGCACAGATACGCAGTATTTT.

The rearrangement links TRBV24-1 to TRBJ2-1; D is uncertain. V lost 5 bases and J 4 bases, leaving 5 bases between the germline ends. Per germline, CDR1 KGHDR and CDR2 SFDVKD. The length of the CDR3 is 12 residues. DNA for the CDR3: TGTGCCACCAGTGGGCAGTACAATGAGCAGTTCTTC. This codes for CATSGQYNEQFF.

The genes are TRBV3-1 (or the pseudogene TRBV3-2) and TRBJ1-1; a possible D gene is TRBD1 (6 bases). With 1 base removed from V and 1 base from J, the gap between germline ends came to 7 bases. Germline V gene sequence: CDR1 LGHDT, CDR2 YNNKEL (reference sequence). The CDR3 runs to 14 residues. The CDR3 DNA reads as TGTGCCAGCAGCCAAGTACAGGGGAACACTGAAGCTTTCTTT. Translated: CASSQVQGNTEAFF.

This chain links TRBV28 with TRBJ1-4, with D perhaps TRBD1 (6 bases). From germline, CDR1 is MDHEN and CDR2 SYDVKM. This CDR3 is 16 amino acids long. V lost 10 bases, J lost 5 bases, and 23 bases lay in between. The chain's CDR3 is CATRKLEGQSNEKLFF. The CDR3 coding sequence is TGTGCCACCAGGAAGCTCGAAGGACAGTCAAATGAAAAACTGTTTTTT.

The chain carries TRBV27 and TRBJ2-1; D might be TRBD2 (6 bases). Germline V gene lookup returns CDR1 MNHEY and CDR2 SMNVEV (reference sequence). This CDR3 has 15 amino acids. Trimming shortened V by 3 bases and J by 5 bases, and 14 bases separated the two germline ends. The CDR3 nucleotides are TGTGCCAGCAGTTTCTACGGGACTGGGGACAATGAGCAGTTCTTC. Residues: CASSFYGTGDNEQFF.

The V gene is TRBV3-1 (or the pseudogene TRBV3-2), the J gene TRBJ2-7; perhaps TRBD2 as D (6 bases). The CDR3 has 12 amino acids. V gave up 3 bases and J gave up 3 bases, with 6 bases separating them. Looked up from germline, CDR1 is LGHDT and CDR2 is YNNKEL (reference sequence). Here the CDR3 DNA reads TGTGCCAGCAGCCATAGCGGCTACGAGCAGTACTTC. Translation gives CASSHSGYEQYF.

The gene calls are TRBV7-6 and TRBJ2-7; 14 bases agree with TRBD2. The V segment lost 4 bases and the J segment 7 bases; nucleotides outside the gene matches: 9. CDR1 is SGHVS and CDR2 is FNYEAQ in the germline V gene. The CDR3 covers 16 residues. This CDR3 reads CASSSGLAGGSSEQYF. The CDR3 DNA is TGTGCCAGCAGCTCTGGACTAGCGGGGGGTTCATCTGAGCAGTACTTC.

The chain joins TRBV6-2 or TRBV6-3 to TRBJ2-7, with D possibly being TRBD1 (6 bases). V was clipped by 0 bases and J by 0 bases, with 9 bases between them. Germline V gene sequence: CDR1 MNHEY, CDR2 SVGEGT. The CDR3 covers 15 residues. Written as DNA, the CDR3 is TGTGCCAGCAGTTACTCGGGGGCGGTCTCCTACGAGCAGTACTTC. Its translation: CASSYSGAVSYEQYF.

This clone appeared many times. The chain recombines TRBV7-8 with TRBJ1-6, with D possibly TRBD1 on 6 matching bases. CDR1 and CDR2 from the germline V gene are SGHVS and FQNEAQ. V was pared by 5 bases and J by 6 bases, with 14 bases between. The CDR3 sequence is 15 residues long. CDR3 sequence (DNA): TGTGCCAGCAGCCCCCTCAGCAGGGGTAATTCACCCCTCCACTTT. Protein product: CASSPLSRGNSPLHF. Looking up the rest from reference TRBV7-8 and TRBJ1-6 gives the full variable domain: GAGVSQSPRYKVAKRGQDVALRCDPISGHVSLFWYQQALGQGPEFLTYFQNEAQLDKSGLPSDRFFAERPEGSVSTLKIQRTQQEDSAVYLCASSPLSRGNSPLHFGNGTRLTVT.

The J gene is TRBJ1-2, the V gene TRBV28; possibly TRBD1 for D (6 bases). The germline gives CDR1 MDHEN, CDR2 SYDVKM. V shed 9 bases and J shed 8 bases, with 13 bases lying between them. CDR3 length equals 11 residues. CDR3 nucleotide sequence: TGTGCCAGTTCACAGGGTTACGGCTACACCTTC. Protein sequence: CASSQGYGYTF.

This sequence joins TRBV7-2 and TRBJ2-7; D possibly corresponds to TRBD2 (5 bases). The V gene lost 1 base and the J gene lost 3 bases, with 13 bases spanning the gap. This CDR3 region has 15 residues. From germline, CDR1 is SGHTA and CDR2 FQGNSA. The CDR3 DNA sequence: TGTGCCAGCAGCTTAGGAAATGGAGGTCGCTACGAGCAGTACTTC. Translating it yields CASSLGNGGRYEQYF.

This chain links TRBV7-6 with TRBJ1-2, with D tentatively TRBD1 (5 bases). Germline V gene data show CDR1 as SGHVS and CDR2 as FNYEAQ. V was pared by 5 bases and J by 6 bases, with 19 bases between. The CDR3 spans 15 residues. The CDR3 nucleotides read TGTGCCAGCAGCCCCCTGTCCGGACAATTTAATGGCTACACCTTC. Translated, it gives CASSPLSGQFNGYTF. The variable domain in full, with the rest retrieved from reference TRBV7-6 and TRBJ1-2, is GAGVSQSPRYKVTKRGQDVALRCDPISGHVSLYWYRQALGQGPEFLTYFNYEAQQDKSGLPNDRFSAERPEGSISTLTIQRTEQRDSAMYRCASSPLSGQFNGYTFGSGTRLTVV.

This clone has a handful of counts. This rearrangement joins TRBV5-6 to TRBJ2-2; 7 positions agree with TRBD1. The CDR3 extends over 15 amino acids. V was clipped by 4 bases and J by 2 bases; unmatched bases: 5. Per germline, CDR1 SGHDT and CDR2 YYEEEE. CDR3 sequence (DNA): TGTGCCAGCAGCCTCCGGGACAGAAACACCGGGGAGCTGTTTTTT. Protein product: CASSLRDRNTGELFF.

The CDR3 nucleotides are TGTGCCAGCAGCGTCGCAGGGCAGTCCTATGGCTACACCTTC. Its translation: CASSVAGQSYGYTF. The gene calls are TRBV6-5 and TRBJ1-2, with D possibly being TRBD1 (5 bases). CDR3 size: 14 residues. CDR1 and CDR2 from the germline V gene are MNHEY and SVGAGI. V lost 6 bases and J 4 bases, leaving 15 bases between the germline ends.

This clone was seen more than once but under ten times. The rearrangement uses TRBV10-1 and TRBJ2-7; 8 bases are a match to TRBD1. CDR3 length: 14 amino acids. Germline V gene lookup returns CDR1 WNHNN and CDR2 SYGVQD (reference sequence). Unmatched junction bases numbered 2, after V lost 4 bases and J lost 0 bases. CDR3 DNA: TGCGCCAGCAGTGTTGACAGGGGCTCCTACGAGCAGTACTTC. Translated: CASSVDRGSYEQYF.

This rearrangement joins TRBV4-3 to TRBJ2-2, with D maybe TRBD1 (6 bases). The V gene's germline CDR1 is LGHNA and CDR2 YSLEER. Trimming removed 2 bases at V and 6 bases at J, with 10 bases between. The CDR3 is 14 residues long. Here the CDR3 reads CASSQTQGSGELFF. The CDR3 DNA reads TGCGCCAGCAGCCAAACTCAGGGGTCCGGGGAGCTGTTTTTT.

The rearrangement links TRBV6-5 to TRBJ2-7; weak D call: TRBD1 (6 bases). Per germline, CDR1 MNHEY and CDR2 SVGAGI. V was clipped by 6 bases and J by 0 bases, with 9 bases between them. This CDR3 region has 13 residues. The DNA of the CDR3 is TGTGCCAGCAGCCTACAGGGCTCCTACGAGCAGTACTTC. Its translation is CASSLQGSYEQYF.

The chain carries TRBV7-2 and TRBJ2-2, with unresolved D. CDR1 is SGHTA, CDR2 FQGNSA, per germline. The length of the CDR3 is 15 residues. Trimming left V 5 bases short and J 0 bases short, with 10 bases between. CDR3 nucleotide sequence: TGTGCCAGCAGCCTCTCCAGGACGAACACCGGGGAGCTGTTTTTT. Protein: CASSLSRTNTGELFF.

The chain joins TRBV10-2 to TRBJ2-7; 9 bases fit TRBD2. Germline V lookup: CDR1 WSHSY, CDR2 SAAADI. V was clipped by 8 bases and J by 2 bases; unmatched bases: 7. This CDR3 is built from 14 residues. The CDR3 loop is CASRHSGSPYEQYF. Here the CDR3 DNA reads TGCGCCAGCCGGCATAGCGGGAGCCCCTACGAGCAGTACTTC.

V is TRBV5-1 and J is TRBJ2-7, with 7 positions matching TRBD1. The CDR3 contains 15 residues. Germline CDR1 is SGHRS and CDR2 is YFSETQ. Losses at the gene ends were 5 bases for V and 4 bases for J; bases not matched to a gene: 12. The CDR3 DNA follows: TGCGCCAGCAGTCCTTACAGGGGACCCGATTACGAGCAGTACTTC. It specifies CASSPYRGPDYEQYF. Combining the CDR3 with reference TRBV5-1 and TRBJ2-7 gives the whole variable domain KAGVTQTPRYLIKTRGQQVTLSCSPISGHRSVSWYQQTPGQGLQFLFEYFSETQRNKGNFPGRFSGRQFSNSRSEMNVSTLELGDSALYLCASSPYRGPDYEQYFGPGTRLTVT.

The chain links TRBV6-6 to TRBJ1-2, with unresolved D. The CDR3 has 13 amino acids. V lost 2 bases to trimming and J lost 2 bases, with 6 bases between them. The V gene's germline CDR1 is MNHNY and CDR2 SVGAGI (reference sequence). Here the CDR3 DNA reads TGTGCCAGCAGTTACGGGGAGAACTATGGCTACACCTTC. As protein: CASSYGENYGYTF.

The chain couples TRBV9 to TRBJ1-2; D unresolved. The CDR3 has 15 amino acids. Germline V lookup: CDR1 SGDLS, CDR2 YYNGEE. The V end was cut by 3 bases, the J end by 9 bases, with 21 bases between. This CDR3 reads CASSAPSPGRISYTF. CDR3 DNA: TGTGCCAGCAGCGCCCCCTCCCCGGGGAGGATTAGCTACACCTTC.

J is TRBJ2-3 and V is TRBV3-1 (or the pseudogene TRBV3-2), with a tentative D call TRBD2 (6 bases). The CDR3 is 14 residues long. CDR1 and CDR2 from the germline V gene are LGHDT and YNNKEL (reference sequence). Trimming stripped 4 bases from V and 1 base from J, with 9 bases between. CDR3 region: CASSPGLRTDTQYF. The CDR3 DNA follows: TGTGCCAGCAGCCCGGGACTCCGCACAGATACGCAGTATTTT.